The rows below give T cell receptor beta chains drawn from one sample of a study of blood T cell repertoires in COVID-19. Repertoires were generated with immunoSEQ multiplex PCR, while TCRdb's copy carries only in-frame clones and drops some. Altogether over 200,000 clones are present, about 81% being singletons, with the ten largest covering about 10%. Sequencing was performed on PBMCs or T cells enriched from blood (not recorded which). The receptors stem from a man aged 40-49 years who had recovered from COVID-19. The CDR3 runs from the conserved cysteine through the conserved F or W. D genes are given only for firm matches. Expanded clones are given a class, and other clones once, few, many or no size at all.

TRBV2	TRBJ2-2	NA	TRBD1	TGTGCCAGCAACCGGGACAGCGACACCGGGGAGCTGTTTTTT	CASNRDSDTGELFF
TRBV30	TRBJ2-6	NA	TRBD2	TGTGCCTGGAGTTACGGCCCGGGGAGGGCTGGGGCCAACGTCCTGACTTTC	CAWSYGPGRAGANVLTF
TRBV19	TRBJ1-5	NA	TRBD1	TGTGCCAGTAGTCCGGGACAGGGGACCTATTATCAGCCCCAGCATTTT	CASSPGQGTYYQPQHF
TRBV7-6	TRBJ2-2	NA	NA	TGTGCCAGCAGCTCCCTATCCAGGTCGAACACCGGGGAGCTGTTTTTT	CASSSLSRSNTGELFF
TRBV18	TRBJ2-5	NA	NA	TGTGCCAGCTCCAGTCAGAAACAAGAGACCCAGTACTTC	CASSSQKQETQYF
TRBV19	TRBJ1-1	once	TRBD1	TGTGCCAGTAGTAGACAGGGTAGGCCGATGAACACTGAAGCTTTCTTT	CASSRQGRPMNTEAFF
TRBV7-9	TRBJ1-3	NA	NA	TGTGCCAGCAGCTTAGCCGGTTCTGGAAACACCATATATTTT	CASSLAGSGNTIYF
TRBV30	TRBJ2-7	once	NA	TGTGCCTGGAGTCTGCCCCGAGCACGGTGGTACTTC	CAWSLPRARWYF
TRBV27	TRBJ1-1	NA	NA	TGTGCCAGCAGTCCAGGGATGGCGAACACTGAAGCTTTCTTT	CASSPGMANTEAFF
TRBV9	TRBJ2-2	few	NA	TGTGCCAGCAGCGTACCCCGGTCCGGGGAGCTGTTTTTT	CASSVPRSGELFF
TRBV29-1	TRBJ1-1	NA	NA	TGCAGCGTTTCCAACGGCTGGAGTGAAGCTTTCTTT	CSVSNGWSEAFF
TRBV2	TRBJ2-1	NA	NA	TGTGCCAGCAGTCGGACGGGAGTAGGCAATGAGCAGTTCTTC	CASSRTGVGNEQFF
TRBV5-1	TRBJ2-2	once	TRBD2	TGCGCCAGCAGCTCCCCGACTAGCGGGAATTCCGGGGAGCTGTTTTTT	CASSSPTSGNSGELFF